The clone carrying this T cell receptor beta chain has ten or more counts. Its antigen is not identified. TCRdb passed the 5' RACE reads through MiXCR, listing each CDR3 protein once. Of under 350,000 distinct CDR3 sequences in the sample, roughly 16% were seen once. Trimming at V came to 2 bases and at J to 4 bases, leaving 3 bases not matched to a gene. Germline CDR1 and CDR2: MNHEY and SMNVEV (reference sequence). This CDR3 is built from 15 residues. The data derive from a study of T-cell memory formation after mild COVID-19. Study results and limitations: Balance between CD4 and CD8 was seen in clones contracting day 15 to 85, and a CD4+ lean was seen in later expanders. SARS-CoV-2 specificity was not confirmed for second-wave clones peaking on day 37. The pre-infection memory compartment contained some responding clones, suggesting cross-reactive memory joined.

Sequencing was carried out using PBMCs or a T cell subset sorted from them (not recorded which). The TCR sequence derives from a young man who had mild COVID-19 (a few samples of this study predate the infection). Cell type and time point are not known. V usage is TRBV27 and J usage is TRBJ2-1; 9 bases agree with TRBD2. Here the CDR3 DNA reads TGTGCCAGCAGTTTAATAGCGGGGGTATACAATGAGCAGTTCTTC. As protein: CASSLIAGVYNEQFF.